Only one count was recorded for the clone carrying this TCR beta chain. Antigen unknown. V was pared by 6 bases and J by 3 bases, with 15 bases between. This CDR3 is built from 14 residues. Looked up from germline, CDR1 is SNHLY and CDR2 is FYNNEI. This sample was taken from a study of T cell responses to AZD1222 COVID-19 vaccine. The study, taken as a whole, reports: Only a handful of AZD1222 recipients were seropositive at baseline.

Clones were read by immunoSEQ multiplex PCR, and TCRdb kept only the in-frame ones, dropping some. The sample includes over 110,000 clones, roughly 93% seen only once; the top ten take less than 9.5%. This sample comprised peripheral blood, obtained 28 days after the second AZD1222 dose. The chain couples TRBV2 to TRBJ2-7, with D possibly matching TRBD2 (5 bases). The clonotype originates from an adult who received the AZD1222 COVID-19 vaccine. The CDR3, as DNA: TGTGCCAGCAGGCCGGCCAAAACTAGCTACGAGCAGTACTTC. Translated: CASRPAKTSYEQYF. Looking up the rest from reference TRBV2 and TRBJ2-7 gives the full variable domain: EPEVTQTPSHQVTQMGQEVILRCVPISNHLYFYWYRQILGQKVEFLVSFYNNEISEKSEIFDDQFSVERPDGSNFTLKIRSTKLEDSAMYFCASRPAKTSYEQYFGPGTRLTVT.